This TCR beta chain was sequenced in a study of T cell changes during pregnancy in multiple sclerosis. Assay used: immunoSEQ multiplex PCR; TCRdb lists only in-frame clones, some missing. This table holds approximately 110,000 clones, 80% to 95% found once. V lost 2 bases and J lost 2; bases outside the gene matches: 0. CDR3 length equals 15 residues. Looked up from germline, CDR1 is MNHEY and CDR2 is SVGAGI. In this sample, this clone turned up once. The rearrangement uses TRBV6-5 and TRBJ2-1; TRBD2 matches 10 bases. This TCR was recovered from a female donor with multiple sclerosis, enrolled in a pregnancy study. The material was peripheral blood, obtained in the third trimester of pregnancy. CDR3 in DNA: TGTGCCAGCAGTTACGGACTAGCGGCCTACAATGAGCAGTTCTTC. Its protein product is CASSYGLAAYNEQFF.